The TCR beta chain under discussion was sequenced for a study of T cell responses to AZD1222 COVID-19 vaccine. Turning to this clone: Its antigen is unidentified.

General study findings and limits: The study sampled repertoires only after the peak T cell response.

Method: immunoSEQ multiplex PCR; TCRdb's copy keeps in-frame clones and lacks some. The table records approximately 140,000 clones, roughly 94% of them present only once. This TCR was sampled from an adult in good health. The sequencing here drew on peripheral blood, taken on day 0 of AZD1222 vaccination.

The CDR3 is CASSLEGPVGGGHTDTQYF. The CDR3, as DNA: TGTGCCAGCAGCTTAGAAGGTCCAGTGGGAGGCGGTCACACAGATACGCAGTATTTT. The V call is TRBV11-2, the J call TRBJ2-3, with D perhaps TRBD2 (6 bases). CDR1 and CDR2 (germline): SGHAT, FQNNGV. The ends were cut back, 0 bases at V and 2 bases at J, with 21 bases in the middle. CDR3 size: 19 residues. Variable domain in full (rest from reference TRBV11-2 and TRBJ2-3): EAGVAQSPRYKIIEKRQSVAFWCNPISGHATLYWYQQILGQGPKLLIQFQNNGVVDDSQLPKDRFSAERLKGVDSTLKIQPAKLEDSAVYLCASSLEGPVGGGHTDTQYFGPGTRLTVL.